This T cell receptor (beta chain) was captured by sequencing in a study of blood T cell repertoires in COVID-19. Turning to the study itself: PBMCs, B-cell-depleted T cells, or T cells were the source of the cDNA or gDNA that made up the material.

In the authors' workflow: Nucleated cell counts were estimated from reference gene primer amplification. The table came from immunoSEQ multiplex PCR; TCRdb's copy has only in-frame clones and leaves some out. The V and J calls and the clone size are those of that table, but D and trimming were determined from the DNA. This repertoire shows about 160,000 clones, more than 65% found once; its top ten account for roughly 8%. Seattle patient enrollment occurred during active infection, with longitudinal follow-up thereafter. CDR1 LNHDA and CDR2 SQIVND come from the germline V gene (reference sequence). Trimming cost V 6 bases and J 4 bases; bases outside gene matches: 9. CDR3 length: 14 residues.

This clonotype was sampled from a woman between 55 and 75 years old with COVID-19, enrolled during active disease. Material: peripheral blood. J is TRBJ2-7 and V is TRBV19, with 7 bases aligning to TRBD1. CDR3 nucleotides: TGTGCCAGTAGCCCCCGGGGACAGCTTTACGAGCAGTACGTC. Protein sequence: CASSPRGQLYEQYV.